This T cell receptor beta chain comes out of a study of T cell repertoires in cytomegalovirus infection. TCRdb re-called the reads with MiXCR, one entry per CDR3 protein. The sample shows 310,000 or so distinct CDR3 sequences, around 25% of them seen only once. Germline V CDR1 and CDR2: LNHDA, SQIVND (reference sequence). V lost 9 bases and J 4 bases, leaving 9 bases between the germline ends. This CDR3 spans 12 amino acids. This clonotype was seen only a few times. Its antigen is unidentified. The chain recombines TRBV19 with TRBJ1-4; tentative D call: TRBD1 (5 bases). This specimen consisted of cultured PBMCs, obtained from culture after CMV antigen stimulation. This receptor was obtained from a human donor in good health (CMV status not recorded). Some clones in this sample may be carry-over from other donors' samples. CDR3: CASRDLNEKLFF. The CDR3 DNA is TGTGCCAGCCGGGACCTTAATGAAAAACTGTTTTTT.